These 25 T cell receptor beta chains were sequenced from one sample in a study of beta chain features in type 1 diabetes. Study-level points and caveats: Significant though moderate, a shortening of TCRB CDR3s appeared in all four CD4+ subsets of Type 1 diabetes patients.

Their antigens remain unidentified. Isolated RNA was reverse transcribed in full, so expressed TCRB transcripts were sequenced. TCRdb's table, derived via immunoSEQ multiplex PCR, lists solely in-frame clones and lacks some. In the table there are around 710,000 clones, under 15% of which are singletons. Material for sequencing was naive CD4+ T cells from blood. These receptors were collected from a man aged 30-40 years with type 1 diabetes.

V and J are TRBV28 and TRBJ2-7, with 10 bases matching TRBD1. The germline V gene has CDR1 MDHEN and CDR2 SYDVKM. V trimming: 3 bases; J trimming: 7 bases; junction bases outside the gene matches: 6. This CDR3 spans 14 amino acids. The CDR3 DNA reads as TGTGCCAGCAGTTTGGCGGACAGGGGGTTTGAGCAGTACTTC. Its protein product is CASSLADRGFEQYF.

This chain links TRBV4-1 with TRBJ1-5; D possibly corresponds to TRBD1 (5 bases). This CDR3 is 15 amino acids long. From germline, CDR1 is MGHRA and CDR2 YSYEKL. Trimming took 0 bases from V and 7 from J, leaving 13 bases between them. The CDR3 nucleotides read TGCGCCAGCAGCCAAGAATGGCAGGGAATACAGCCCCAGCATTTT. Its translation: CASSQEWQGIQPQHF.

In its sample, this clone was seen a few times. The chain is built from TRBV4-1 and TRBJ1-1; 9 positions match TRBD1. Germline CDR1 MGHRA, CDR2 YSYEKL. This CDR3 has 17 residues. V trimming: 5 bases; J trimming: 1 base; junction bases outside the gene matches: 11. CDR3 nucleotides: TGCGCCAGCAGCGATACAGGGGGCGCGATCAGGAACACTGAAGCTTTCTTT. Translated: CASSDTGGAIRNTEAFF.

In its sample, this clone was seen a few times. The chain recombines TRBV4-3 with TRBJ2-7, with D possibly TRBD2 on 6 matching bases. Germline V gives CDR1 LGHNA, CDR2 YSLEER. CDR3 length: 15 amino acids. Trimming shortened V by 1 base and J by 1 base, and 11 bases separated the two germline ends. The CDR3 protein is CASSQVLAPSYEQYF. The CDR3 nucleotides are TGCGCCAGCAGCCAAGTACTAGCCCCGTCCTACGAGCAGTACTTC.

The genes are TRBV7-2 and TRBJ1-3; D uncertain. Germline V gives CDR1 SGHTA, CDR2 FQGNSA. There are 14 residues in the CDR3. Trimming cost V 6 bases and J 4 bases, with 13 bases left between them. The DNA of the CDR3 is TGTGCCAGCAGGCGTTCAGGAGCCGGAAACACCATATATTTT. Translating gives CASRRSGAGNTIYF.

This clone has more than one count but fewer than ten. The genes are TRBV18 and TRBJ1-1, with D tentatively TRBD1 (6 bases). CDR1 and CDR2 (germline): KGHSH, LQKENI. V dropped 3 bases and J dropped 1 base, with 12 bases sitting between them. The CDR3 totals 15 residues. Here the CDR3 DNA reads TGTGCCAGCTCACCTTTGGACAGAGAGAACACTGAAGCTTTCTTT. This sequence encodes CASSPLDRENTEAFF.

Only a few counts were recorded for this clone. Other DNA sequences within the sample encode an identical CDR3. The chain links TRBV9 to TRBJ1-3, with D unclear. The V end lost 0 bases, the J end lost 0 bases, and 7 bases lay between the germline ends. The CDR3 is made up of 15 amino acids. The germline CDR1 and CDR2 sequences are SGDLS and YYNGEE. DNA for the CDR3: TGTGCCAGCAGCGTAGGAGGGAGCTCTGGAAACACCATATATTTT. Protein product: CASSVGGSSGNTIYF. The full variable domain, its missing parts supplied by reference TRBV9 and TRBJ1-3, is DSGVTQTPKHLITATGQRVTLRCSPRSGDLSVYWYQQSLDQGLQFLIQYYNGEERAKGNILERFSAQQFPDLHSELNLSSLELGDSALYFCASSVGGSSGNTIYFGEGSWLTVV.

The rearrangement uses TRBV5-1 and TRBJ2-3; D not resolved. Germline loops: CDR1 SGHRS, CDR2 YFSETQ. Trimming took off 0 bases at V and 2 bases at J, with 10 bases between the two ends. The CDR3 has 15 amino acids. CDR3 sequence reads: CASSLGPGTTDTQYF. The CDR3 region has the DNA TGCGCCAGCAGCTTGGGTCCGGGCACCACAGATACGCAGTATTTT.

The chain employs TRBV11-2 and TRBJ1-2; no definite D call. V lost 2 bases, J lost 6 bases, and 13 bases lay in between. The CDR3 extends over 14 amino acids. In germline, CDR1 is SGHAT, CDR2 FQNNGV. DNA for the CDR3: TGTGCCAGCAGCTTACCGCTCGAATGGGATGGCTACACCTTC. Translating it yields CASSLPLEWDGYTF.

The DNA for the CDR3 is TGTGCCAGCAGCGTTCTCAGGAACACCGGGGAGCTGTTTTTT. Its protein is CASSVLRNTGELFF. This chain uses TRBV9 with TRBJ2-2; no reliable D call. V lost 2 bases to trimming and J lost 1 base, with 6 bases between them. Germline V gene sequence: CDR1 SGDLS, CDR2 YYNGEE. This CDR3 is built from 14 residues.

The chain combines TRBV5-6 with TRBJ1-6; D is unresolved. There are 12 residues in the CDR3. V lost 1 base to trimming and J lost 9 bases, with 5 bases between them. Germline V lookup: CDR1 SGHDT, CDR2 YYEEEE. In DNA, the CDR3 is TGTGCCAGCAGCTTGCTCGCTTCACCCCTCCACTTT. Its protein product is CASSLLASPLHF.

The chain uses TRBV9 and TRBJ1-4; a possible D gene is TRBD1 (5 bases). The CDR3 loop spans 18 amino acids. Germline V gene lookup returns CDR1 SGDLS and CDR2 YYNGEE. V lost 0 bases, J lost 0 bases, and 15 bases lay in between. CDR3 amino acids: CASSVGGQGGSTNEKLFF. The CDR3 DNA reads as TGTGCCAGCAGCGTAGGCGGCCAGGGAGGATCAACTAATGAAAAACTGTTTTTT. Full variable domain (missing parts from reference TRBV9 and TRBJ1-4): DSGVTQTPKHLITATGQRVTLRCSPRSGDLSVYWYQQSLDQGLQFLIQYYNGEERAKGNILERFSAQQFPDLHSELNLSSLELGDSALYFCASSVGGQGGSTNEKLFFGSGTQLSVL.

This chain joins TRBV9 and TRBJ2-1; D remains unclear. The germline V and J ends were trimmed by 0 bases and 0 bases, with 13 bases remaining between them. This CDR3 region has 17 residues. Germline V gives CDR1 SGDLS, CDR2 YYNGEE. The CDR3 sequence: CASSVGLGDSSYNEQFF. The CDR3 coding sequence is TGTGCCAGCAGCGTAGGTCTTGGGGATAGCTCCTACAATGAGCAGTTCTTC.

This clone was picked up a small number of times. The chain recombines TRBV5-6 with TRBJ2-2; TRBD1 aligns across 7 bases. CDR3 length: 17 residues. Germline assignment: CDR1 SGHDT and CDR2 YYEEEE. Losses at the gene ends were 0 bases for V and 3 bases for J; bases not matched to a gene: 8. The CDR3 nucleotides are TGTGCCAGCAGCTTGGTTATGGCAGGGGGAGACACCGGGGAGCTGTTTTTT. This sequence encodes CASSLVMAGGDTGELFF.

This sequence joins TRBV2 and TRBJ1-1, with a weak D call TRBD1 (6 bases). Germline V gives CDR1 SNHLY, CDR2 FYNNEI. The CDR3 has 13 residues. The V and J ends lost 7 bases and 2 bases respectively, with 11 bases between them. CDR3 protein: CASTMDSNTEAFF. In DNA form, the CDR3 reads TGTGCCAGCACCATGGACAGTAACACTGAAGCTTTCTTT. Combining the CDR3 with reference TRBV2 and TRBJ1-1 gives the whole variable domain EPEVTQTPSHQVTQMGQEVILRCVPISNHLYFYWYRQILGQKVEFLVSFYNNEISEKSEIFDDQFSVERPDGSNFTLKIRSTKLEDSAMYFCASTMDSNTEAFFGQGTRLTVV.

Only a few counts were recorded for this clone. Different DNA sequences within this sample yield the same CDR3. The J gene is TRBJ1-2, the V gene TRBV9; a possible D gene is TRBD1 (6 bases). Trimming removed 0 bases from V and 5 bases from J, with 8 bases in between. This CDR3 is 13 amino acids long. Germline values: CDR1 SGDLS, CDR2 YYNGEE. The CDR3 region has the DNA TGTGCCAGCAGCGTAGGCCAGGGGTATGGCTACACCTTC. Encoded protein: CASSVGQGYGYTF.

This chain uses TRBV19 with TRBJ1-1; 9 positions match TRBD1. Looked up from germline, CDR1 is LNHDA and CDR2 is SQIVND (reference sequence). CDR3 length: 15 amino acids. V lost 4 bases to trimming and J lost 4 bases; unmatched junction nucleotides: 7. The CDR3 region has the DNA TGTGCCAGTAGTAAACAGGGGGCACCAGTCACTGAAGCTTTCTTT. Translating gives CASSKQGAPVTEAFF.

This CDR3 is CASSQDHGGTEAFF. The DNA for the CDR3 is TGTGCCAGCAGCCAAGATCACGGGGGCACTGAAGCTTTCTTT. This rearrangement joins TRBV14 to TRBJ1-1; possible D gene TRBD1, 5 bases. Germline-derived CDR1 and CDR2 are SGHDN and FVKESK. CDR3 length: 14 residues. V was clipped by 0 bases and J by 4 bases, with 9 bases between them.

The chain combines TRBV7-7 with TRBJ2-1; TRBD2 might be the D (6 bases). The germline gives CDR1 SSHAT, CDR2 FNYEAQ (reference sequence). CDR3 size: 15 residues. The V end lost 5 bases, the J end lost 6 bases, and 17 bases lay between the germline ends. This chain's CDR3 is CASSPALARLNEQFF. DNA for the CDR3: TGTGCCAGCAGCCCCGCCCTAGCGCGCCTCAATGAGCAGTTCTTC.

The CDR3, as DNA: TGTGCCTGGACCCGGACAGGGGCCATCTATGGCTACACCTTC. Translating it yields CAWTRTGAIYGYTF. The chain has TRBV30 and TRBJ1-2; 9 nucleotides match TRBD1. After removal of 4 bases from V and 4 bases from J, the junction contained 7 bases not matched to a gene. CDR3 length: 14 amino acids. Germline lookup yields CDR1 GTSNPN and CDR2 SVGIG (reference sequence).

This chain joins TRBV6-5 and TRBJ2-7, with a possible D match to TRBD1 (5 bases). The CDR3 sequence is 12 residues long. Germline lookup yields CDR1 MNHEY and CDR2 SVGAGI. V lost 6 bases and J lost 7, with 13 bases in between. CDR3: CASSPRPGEQYF. CDR3 nucleotides: TGTGCCAGCAGCCCCCGGCCAGGGGAGCAGTACTTC.

The chain uses TRBV30 and TRBJ1-5; the D is unclear. Trimming left V 2 bases short and J 0 bases short, with 11 bases between. The germline gives CDR1 GTSNPN, CDR2 SVGIG (reference sequence). The CDR3 contains 15 residues. The CDR3 DNA follows: TGTGCCTGGAGTTGGAAAGGAAATAGCAATCAGCCCCAGCATTTT. It encodes CAWSWKGNSNQPQHF.

The CDR3 DNA is TGTGCCAGCAGCTTAAACCAACGGTCGGTACATTCACCCCTCCACTTT. It yields the protein CASSLNQRSVHSPLHF. The chain uses TRBV7-2 and TRBJ1-6; D not certain. Trimming took off 2 bases at V and 8 bases at J, with 16 bases between the two ends. This CDR3 contains 16 residues. The germline V gene encodes CDR1 SGHTA and CDR2 FQGNSA.

This rearrangement joins TRBV4-2 to TRBJ2-3; a weak D match, TRBD1 (5 bases). Germline V gene lookup returns CDR1 LGHNA and CDR2 YNFKEQ. The CDR3 length is 16 residues. V was shortened by 0 bases and J by 5 bases, with 15 bases between the two germline ends. CDR3 nucleotides: TGTGCCAGCAGCCAAGATGCCTCGCCCAGGGAAGATACGCAGTATTTT. Residues: CASSQDASPREDTQYF.

The sample holds a few counts of this clone. This chain uses TRBV10-3 with TRBJ2-5, with 10 bases identical to TRBD1. Unmatched junction bases numbered 6, after V lost 4 bases and J lost 4 bases. The CDR3 extends over 15 amino acids. The germline V gene has CDR1 ENHRY and CDR2 SYGVKD. The CDR3 region has the DNA TGTGCCATCAGTGGCCGGGACAGGGGCCCAGAGACCCAGTACTTC. This encodes CAISGRDRGPETQYF.